What follows are 21 T cell receptor beta chains derived from one specimen sequenced in a study of T-cell memory formation after mild COVID-19. A single record per CDR3 protein comes from TCRdb applying MiXCR to the 5' RACE reads. Altogether hundreds of thousands of distinct CDR3 sequences are present, roughly 14% being singletons, with the ten largest covering around a fifth. The sequencing sample was made of PBMCs or a T cell subset sorted from them (not recorded which). The receptors derive from a man between 18 and 35 years old who had mild COVID-19 (a few samples of this study predate the infection). Cell type and time point are not known.

The chain combines TRBV27 with TRBJ2-1, with D possibly called TRBD1 or TRBD2 (5 bases each). Per the germline V gene, CDR1 is MNHEY and CDR2 is SMNVEV (reference sequence). The ends were cut back, 4 bases at V and 15 bases at J, with 13 bases in the middle. CDR3 length: 11 amino acids. CDR3 region: CASSSGTRPFF. In DNA, the CDR3 is TGTGCCAGCAGTTCCGGGACCCGGCCGTTCTTC.

The V call is TRBV11-2, the J call TRBJ2-1; 9 bases fit TRBD2. V trimming: 1 base; J trimming: 0 bases; junction bases outside the gene matches: 4. Germline V gene sequence: CDR1 SGHAT, CDR2 FQNNGV. The CDR3 is 17 residues long. The CDR3 sequence is CASSLGPGLASYNEQFF. The CDR3 DNA is TGTGCCAGCAGCTTAGGACCGGGACTAGCCTCCTACAATGAGCAGTTCTTC.

The CDR3 here is CASSQGLTGRSAFF. In DNA form, the CDR3 reads TGTGCCAGCAGCCAAGGGTTGACAGGTCGGTCCGCTTTCTTT. The chain uses TRBV3-1 and TRBJ1-1, with D perhaps TRBD1 (6 bases). CDR3 length: 14 amino acids. Germline V gene data show CDR1 as LGHDT and CDR2 as YNNKEL (reference sequence). Trimming stripped 1 base from V and 11 bases from J, with 17 bases between.

This clonotype was counted a few times. The chain uses TRBV12-3 or TRBV12-4 and TRBJ1-2; 7 bases align to TRBD1. The CDR3 has 13 amino acids. V lost 3 bases to trimming and J lost 7 bases; unmatched junction nucleotides: 5. The CDR3 DNA reads TGTGCCAGCAGTTTCTTCCAGGGGGTTGGCTACACCTTC. Translation: CASSFFQGVGYTF.

This clonotype has a handful of counts. J is TRBJ2-4 and V is TRBV18, with TRBD1 matching 8 bases. The V gene end was trimmed by 3 bases and the J gene end by 6 bases; junction bases not matched to a gene: 7. Germline V gives CDR1 KGHSH, CDR2 LQKENI. The length of the CDR3 is 15 residues. CDR3 sequence (DNA): TGTGCCAGCTCACCCGACAGGGGACGGGGAAACATTCAGTACTTC. Translating it yields CASSPDRGRGNIQYF.

This clonotype was counted ten times or more. The V and J genes are TRBV11-2 and TRBJ2-3, with D hard to call. This CDR3 has 12 residues. Germline CDR1 and CDR2: SGHAT and FQNNGV. V was trimmed by 1 base and J by 5 bases, leaving 4 bases between them. CDR3 nucleotide sequence: TGTGCCAGCAGCTTAGGGTTAGATACGCAGTATTTT. Translating gives CASSLGLDTQYF. The whole variable domain, filled in from reference TRBV11-2 and TRBJ2-3, reads EAGVAQSPRYKIIEKRQSVAFWCNPISGHATLYWYQQILGQGPKLLIQFQNNGVVDDSQLPKDRFSAERLKGVDSTLKIQPAKLEDSAVYLCASSLGLDTQYFGPGTRLTVL.

This clonotype appeared many times. The V call is TRBV7-2, the J call TRBJ2-3; the match to TRBD2 covers 8 bases. The CDR3 is 15 amino acids. Trimming removed 6 bases from V and 3 bases from J; junction bases left unmatched: 8. CDR1 SGHTA and CDR2 FQGNSA come from the germline V gene. In DNA, the CDR3 is TGTGCCAGCAGTCAAGGCGGGGGGACGACAGATACGCAGTATTTT. Translated, it gives CASSQGGGTTDTQYF.

The chain employs TRBV4-1 and TRBJ2-7, with a tentative D call TRBD1 (5 bases). The CDR3 consists of 12 residues. Per germline, CDR1 MGHRA and CDR2 YSYEKL. V was pared by 8 bases and J by 4 bases, with 12 bases between. CDR3 residues: CASGREGYEQYF. DNA of the CDR3: TGCGCCAGCGGCAGGGAAGGATACGAGCAGTACTTC.

This clonotype was detected only a few times. The chain employs TRBV5-1 and TRBJ1-5, with 7 bases matching TRBD1. The CDR3 consists of 15 residues. CDR1 and CDR2 (germline): SGHRS, YFSETQ. With 0 bases clipped from V and 3 bases from J, the junction kept 3 bases outside the gene matches. CDR3 nucleotide sequence: TGCGCCAGCAGCTTGGGGGACAGCTTCAATCAGCCCCAGCATTTT. Translated: CASSLGDSFNQPQHF.

A few counts support this clonotype. The rearrangement uses TRBV5-1 and TRBJ1-1, with D hard to call. From germline, CDR1 is SGHRS and CDR2 YFSETQ. The V gene lost 3 bases and the J gene lost 6 bases, with 9 bases spanning the gap. The length of the CDR3 is 12 residues. In nucleotides, the CDR3 is TGCGCCAGCAGCTCGACCAGCTCTGAAGCTTTCTTT. This translates into CASSSTSSEAFF.

The sample holds a few counts of this clonotype. The J gene is TRBJ2-3, the V gene TRBV4-3; D unclear. V shed 0 bases and J shed 0 bases, with 13 bases lying between them. Per the germline V gene, CDR1 is LGHNA and CDR2 is YSLEER. This CDR3 region has 17 residues. The chain's CDR3 is CASSQDSPAASTDTQYF. The CDR3 bases are TGCGCCAGCAGCCAAGATAGTCCGGCCGCCAGCACAGATACGCAGTATTTT.

The rearrangement uses TRBV21-1 and TRBJ2-5; the DNA was not used to check the table's D call, TRBD2. TRBV21-1 represents a pseudogene. This CDR3 is 18 amino acids long. CDR3 DNA sequence: TGTGCCAGCAGCGATACCCGTTGGTCCCTGTGGGGAGGAGAGACCCAGTACTTC. Protein sequence: CASSDTRWSLWGGETQYF.

Ten or more counts support this clonotype. The chain couples TRBV5-1 to TRBJ2-1; D is ambiguous. This CDR3 has 14 amino acids. V was shortened by 0 bases and J by 5 bases, with 9 bases between the two germline ends. Germline V gives CDR1 SGHRS, CDR2 YFSETQ. For the CDR3, the DNA is TGCGCCAGCAGCTTGGTAGGGTTCAACAATGAGCAGTTCTTC. Residues: CASSLVGFNNEQFF.

The rearrangement joins TRBV20-1 to TRBJ1-2; 7 nucleotides agree with TRBD1. With 2 bases clipped from V and 7 bases from J, the junction kept 4 bases outside the gene matches. The CDR3 sequence is 12 residues long. The V gene's germline CDR1 is DFQATT and CDR2 SNEGSKA (reference sequence). Here the CDR3 reads CSARKGAFGYTF. The DNA of the CDR3 is TGCAGTGCTAGAAAGGGGGCGTTTGGCTACACCTTC.

This clonotype was seen only a few times. The chain uses TRBV24-1 and TRBJ2-3; 9 nucleotides match TRBD1. V was clipped by 4 bases and J by 3 bases; unmatched bases: 7. This CDR3 is built from 16 residues. CDR1 and CDR2 (germline): KGHDR, SFDVKD. For the CDR3, the DNA is TGTGCCACCAGTGAGGGGACAGGGAGGGGTACAGATACGCAGTATTTT. Amino acid sequence: CATSEGTGRGTDTQYF.

This clonotype has a count of ten or more. The CDR3 loop is CASSLPIPGTPGTVYTDTQYF. CDR3 nucleotides: TGTGCCAGCAGCTTACCGATCCCCGGGACGCCCGGGACAGTCTACACAGATACGCAGTATTTT. This rearrangement joins TRBV7-8 to TRBJ2-3; TRBD1 matches 7 bases. The germline V gene has CDR1 SGHVS and CDR2 FQNEAQ. The V segment lost 2 bases and the J segment 2 bases; nucleotides outside the gene matches: 22. This CDR3 region has 21 residues.

In its sample, this clonotype was seen a few times. This rearrangement joins TRBV6-1 to TRBJ2-1; 7 bases are shared with TRBD2. The V and J ends lost 1 base and 0 bases, in that order; junction bases with no gene match: 6. This CDR3 is built from 17 residues. Germline V gives CDR1 MNHNS, CDR2 SASEGT. In nucleotides, the CDR3 is TGTGCCAGCAGTGAAGGGGAGGGCATCAGCTCCTACAATGAGCAGTTCTTC. This codes for CASSEGEGISSYNEQFF.

V usage is TRBV5-1 and J usage is TRBJ1-1, with D unresolved. CDR3 length: 11 amino acids. The germline V and J ends were trimmed by 7 bases and 3 bases, with 7 bases remaining between them. The germline gives CDR1 SGHRS, CDR2 YFSETQ. This CDR3 reads CASRFDTEAFF. The CDR3 DNA is TGCGCCAGCCGGTTTGACACTGAAGCTTTCTTT.

V usage is TRBV11-2 and J usage is TRBJ2-3; the match to TRBD1 covers 7 bases. CDR3 length equals 17 residues. Germline CDR1 SGHAT, CDR2 FQNNGV. With V trimmed by 1 base and J by 1 base, 8 bases remained unmatched. Written as DNA, the CDR3 is TGTGCCAGCAGCTTAGCGTACGGACAGGTCGGCACAGATACGCAGTATTTT. Translation: CASSLAYGQVGTDTQYF.

The rearrangement joins TRBV6-2 or TRBV6-3 to TRBJ1-5; D not certain. The CDR3 covers 14 residues. Between the trimmed V and J ends, which lost 1 base and 4 bases, there was a span of 8 bases. Germline V gene sequence: CDR1 MNHEY, CDR2 SVGEGT. This CDR3 reads CASSYWFLNQPQHF. In nucleotides, the CDR3 is TGTGCCAGCAGTTACTGGTTTCTGAATCAGCCCCAGCATTTT.

The chain joins TRBV7-9 to TRBJ1-5; D gene uncertain. The V gene lost 2 bases and the J gene lost 6 bases, with 14 bases spanning the gap. There are 15 residues in the CDR3. Germline loops: CDR1 SEHNR, CDR2 FQNEAQ (reference sequence). The CDR3, as DNA: TGTGCCAGCAGCTTATGGGCCGACGGTGGTCAGCCCCAGCATTTT. Protein product: CASSLWADGGQPQHF.